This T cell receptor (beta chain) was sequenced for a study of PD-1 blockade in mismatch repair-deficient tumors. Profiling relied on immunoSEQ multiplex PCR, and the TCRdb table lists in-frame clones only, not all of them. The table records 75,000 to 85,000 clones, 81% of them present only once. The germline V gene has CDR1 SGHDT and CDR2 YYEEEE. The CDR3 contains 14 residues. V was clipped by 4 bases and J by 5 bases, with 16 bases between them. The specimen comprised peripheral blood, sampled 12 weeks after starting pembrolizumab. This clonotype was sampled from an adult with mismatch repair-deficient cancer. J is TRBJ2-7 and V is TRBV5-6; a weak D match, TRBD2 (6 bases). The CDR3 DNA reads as TGTGCCAGCAGCACGGGACTGGGCGGCGACGAGCAGTACTTC. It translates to CASSTGLGGDEQYF.